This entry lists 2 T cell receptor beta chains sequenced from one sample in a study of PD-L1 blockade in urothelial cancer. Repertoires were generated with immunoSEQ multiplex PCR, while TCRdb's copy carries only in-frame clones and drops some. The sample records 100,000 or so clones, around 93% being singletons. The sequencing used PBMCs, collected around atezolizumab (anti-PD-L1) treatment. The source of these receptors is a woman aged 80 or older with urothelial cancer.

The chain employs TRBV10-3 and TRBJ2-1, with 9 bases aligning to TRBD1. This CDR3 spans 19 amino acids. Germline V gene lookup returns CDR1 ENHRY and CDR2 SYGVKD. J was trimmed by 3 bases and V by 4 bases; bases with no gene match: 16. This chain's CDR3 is CAISGVPHPGTGNYNEQFF. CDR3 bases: TGTGCCATCAGTGGGGTTCCCCACCCGGGGACAGGGAACTACAATGAGCAGTTCTTC.

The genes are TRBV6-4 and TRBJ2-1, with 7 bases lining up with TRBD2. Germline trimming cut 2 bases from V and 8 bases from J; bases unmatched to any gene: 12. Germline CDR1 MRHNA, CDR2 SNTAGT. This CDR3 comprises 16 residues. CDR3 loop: CASSDPYTGLIDEQFF. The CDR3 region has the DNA TGTGCCAGCAGTGACCCGTACACGGGACTAATCGATGAGCAGTTCTTC.